A single sample gave rise to the 27 T cell receptor beta chains below, sequenced in a study of cytomegalovirus exposure and HLA in healthy donors. PCR was performed using 60 Vbeta and 13 Jbeta primers. Only in-frame clones appear in the TCRdb table, and some are missing; sequencing was by immunoSEQ multiplex PCR. The data hold around 120,000 clones, with approximately 76% observed a single time. Sequencing was done on a sample of PBMCs. The receptors shown here come from a man aged 55 to 70 in good health and CMV-seropositive.

This chain connects TRBV5-1 to TRBJ1-1; possible D gene TRBD1, 5 bases. The V and J ends lost 3 bases and 3 bases respectively, with 18 bases between them. Germline V gene lookup returns CDR1 SGHRS and CDR2 YFSETQ. The CDR3 has 16 residues. Written as DNA, the CDR3 is TGCGCCAGCAGCTCACCCCCCGGGGGGACCTACACTGAAGCTTTCTTT. Its translation: CASSSPPGGTYTEAFF. The entire variable domain, with the rest obtained from reference TRBV5-1 and TRBJ1-1, is as follows: KAGVTQTPRYLIKTRGQQVTLSCSPISGHRSVSWYQQTPGQGLQFLFEYFSETQRNKGNFPGRFSGRQFSNSRSEMNVSTLELGDSALYLCASSSPPGGTYTEAFFGQGTRLTVV.

The V and J genes are TRBV6-1 and TRBJ1-2, with TRBD1 identical over 7 bases. The CDR3 has 14 residues. Germline CDR1 reads MNHNS; CDR2 reads SASEGT. V shed 1 base, J shed 4 bases, and the junction held 3 bases outside the gene matches. In DNA, the CDR3 is TGTGCCAGCAGTGAAGGACAGGGACCCTATGGCTACACCTTC. Amino acids: CASSEGQGPYGYTF.

The gene calls are TRBV7-7 and TRBJ2-2; D is possibly TRBD1 (5 bases). The germline V gene encodes CDR1 SSHAT and CDR2 FNYEAQ (reference sequence). V lost 5 bases and J lost 0, with 10 bases in between. CDR3 size: 15 residues. The CDR3 loop reads CASSLQAPNTGELFF. In DNA form, the CDR3 reads TGTGCCAGCAGCCTACAGGCTCCGAACACCGGGGAGCTGTTTTTT. The full variable domain, with the rest looked up from reference TRBV7-7 and TRBJ2-2, is GAGVSQSPRYKVTKRGQDVTLRCDPISSHATLYWYQQALGQGPEFLTYFNYEAQPDKSGLPSDRFSAERPEGSISTLTIQRTEQRDSAMYRCASSLQAPNTGELFFGEGSRLTVL.

V usage is TRBV5-4 and J usage is TRBJ1-1; no firm D call. There are 13 residues in the CDR3. Trimming removed 5 bases at V and 0 bases at J, with 8 bases between. Germline V lookup: CDR1 SGHNT, CDR2 YYREEE (reference sequence). CDR3 nucleotides: TGTGCCAGCAGTCGAGAAGTGAACACTGAAGCTTTCTTT. Its protein is CASSREVNTEAFF.

The J gene is TRBJ2-2, the V gene TRBV2; D ambiguous. CDR1 is SNHLY, CDR2 FYNNEI, per germline. The V and J ends lost 6 bases and 4 bases respectively, with 3 bases between them. The CDR3 consists of 11 residues. CDR3 protein: CASSGTGELFF. The CDR3, as DNA: TGTGCCAGCAGCGGCACCGGGGAGCTGTTTTTT.

The chain recombines TRBV29-1 with TRBJ2-1; D remains unclear. V was shortened by 0 bases and J by 0 bases, with 6 bases between the two germline ends. Germline CDR1 is SQVTM and CDR2 is ANQGSEA. This CDR3 spans 14 amino acids. The CDR3 nucleotides read TGCAGCGTTGAAGATCCGAGCTCCTACAATGAGCAGTTCTTC. It translates to CSVEDPSSYNEQFF.

This clone was observed once. V and J are TRBV30 and TRBJ2-5; a weak D match, TRBD2 (5 bases). The germline V gene encodes CDR1 GTSNPN and CDR2 SVGIG (reference sequence). The V end lost 8 bases, the J end lost 2 bases, and 12 bases lay between the germline ends. The CDR3 loop spans 12 amino acids. CDR3 sequence: CAGSRGQETQYF. In nucleotides, the CDR3 is TGTGCCGGATCCCGGGGTCAAGAGACCCAGTACTTC.

This rearrangement joins TRBV6-5 to TRBJ2-7; D call uncertain. The CDR3 contains 14 residues. Trimming took off 7 bases at V and 0 bases at J, with 13 bases between the two ends. Germline V CDR1 and CDR2: MNHEY, SVGAGI. The CDR3 region has the DNA TGTGCCAGCACCCACCGCGGCGGCTCCTACGAGCAGTACTTC. Its translation is CASTHRGGSYEQYF.

This chain joins TRBV19 and TRBJ1-3; no definite D call. The germline V gene has CDR1 LNHDA and CDR2 SQIVND (reference sequence). Trimming removed 5 bases at V and 8 bases at J, with 19 bases between. The CDR3 is made up of 15 amino acids. The CDR3 DNA reads as TGTGCCAGTAGTCCCGATCGAGGCCGCCGGCACACCATATATTTT. Its translation: CASSPDRGRRHTIYF.

V and J are TRBV7-9 and TRBJ1-1; no reliable D call. V was shortened by 5 bases and J by 1 base, with 8 bases between the two germline ends. This CDR3 is built from 13 residues. The germline V gene encodes CDR1 SEHNR and CDR2 FQNEAQ (reference sequence). The CDR3 nucleotides are TGTGCCAGCAGCAGAACACCGAACACTGAAGCTTTCTTT. Translated: CASSRTPNTEAFF.

The rearrangement uses TRBV6-6 and TRBJ1-1, with D maybe TRBD1 (6 bases). CDR3 length: 14 amino acids. Trimming removed 2 bases from V and 5 bases from J, with 12 bases in between. Looked up from germline, CDR1 is MNHNY and CDR2 is SVGAGI (reference sequence). DNA of the CDR3: TGTGCCAGCAGTTACGTTGCAGGGGAAACTGAAGCTTTCTTT. This codes for CASSYVAGETEAFF.

The J gene is TRBJ2-3, the V gene TRBV27; 8 positions agree with TRBD2. The CDR3 runs 13 residues. Per the germline V gene, CDR1 is MNHEY and CDR2 is SMNVEV (reference sequence). V lost 2 bases, J lost 14 bases, and 9 bases stayed unmatched. The CDR3 DNA reads as TGTGCCAGCAGTTTAAGCGGGAGCCCACACCGGTATTTT. As protein: CASSLSGSPHRYF.

This clone has more than one count but fewer than ten. The chain joins TRBV6-5 to TRBJ2-2, with 7 bases lining up with TRBD1. Per the germline V gene, CDR1 is MNHEY and CDR2 is SVGAGI. V shed 4 bases and J 8 bases; nucleotides not matched to a gene: 4. The CDR3 length is 13 residues. The CDR3 is CASSFHRGGELFF. In nucleotides, the CDR3 is TGTGCCAGCAGTTTTCACAGGGGTGGGGAGCTGTTTTTT.

The rearrangement uses TRBV6-1 and TRBJ2-7; D possibly corresponds to TRBD1 (6 bases). The CDR3 spans 12 residues. Trimming removed 4 bases from V and 6 bases from J, with 10 bases in between. Germline V gene sequence: CDR1 MNHNS, CDR2 SASEGT. For the CDR3, the DNA is TGTGCCAGCAGTGTTAGGGGGAGCGAGCAGTACTTC. Encoded protein: CASSVRGSEQYF.

In this sample, this clone turned up a few times. The chain's CDR3 is CASSLEGTGGNYGYTF. The CDR3 DNA reads TGCGCCAGCAGCTTGGAGGGGACAGGGGGGAACTATGGCTACACCTTC. V usage is TRBV5-1 and J usage is TRBJ1-2, with 11 bases matching TRBD1. The germline V gene encodes CDR1 SGHRS and CDR2 YFSETQ. After removal of 0 bases from V and 2 bases from J, the junction contained 3 bases not matched to a gene. The CDR3 loop spans 16 amino acids.

This clone has only a few counts. This chain links TRBV5-4 with TRBJ1-1; a weak D match, TRBD1 (6 bases). From germline, CDR1 is SGHNT and CDR2 YYREEE (reference sequence). There are 13 residues in the CDR3. V was pared by 4 bases and J by 1 base, with 8 bases between. CDR3 loop: CASSADRNTEAFF. CDR3 DNA sequence: TGTGCCAGCAGCGCGGACAGGAACACTGAAGCTTTCTTT.

As DNA, the CDR3 is TGCGCCAGCCGTCCCCGGGTAGGGGCCTACGAGCAGTACTTC. As protein: CASRPRVGAYEQYF. The chain recombines TRBV5-1 with TRBJ2-7, with a weak D call TRBD1 (5 bases). V gave up 7 bases and J gave up 2 bases, with 16 bases separating them. The CDR3 extends over 14 amino acids. The germline V gene encodes CDR1 SGHRS and CDR2 YFSETQ.

This clone was seen more than once but under ten times. V gene TRBV25-1 combines with J gene TRBJ1-1; TRBD1 agrees at 8 bases. The J segment lost 2 bases and the V segment lost 3 bases, leaving 2 bases of the junction unmatched. CDR1 and CDR2 (germline): MGHDK, SYGVNS. The CDR3 has 14 residues. The CDR3: CASSDDRGNTEAFF. As DNA, the CDR3 is TGTGCCAGCAGTGACGACAGGGGAAACACTGAAGCTTTCTTT.

The rearrangement uses TRBV27 and TRBJ1-5; D possibly corresponds to TRBD1 (6 bases). Germline CDR1 is MNHEY and CDR2 is SMNVEV (reference sequence). This CDR3 has 13 residues. The CDR3 spells CAIGAGVYQPQHF. In DNA, the CDR3 is TGTGCAATTGGGGCAGGGGTTTATCAGCCCCAGCATTTT.

The J gene is TRBJ2-7, the V gene TRBV19; 10 nucleotides align to TRBD2. CDR3 size: 13 residues. The V and J ends lost 8 bases and 2 bases, in that order; junction bases with no gene match: 3. Germline CDR1 reads LNHDA; CDR2 reads SQIVND (reference sequence). The CDR3 nucleotides are TGTGCCAGTGGGCTAGCGGGGGCCTACGAGCAGTACTTC. The encoded protein is CASGLAGAYEQYF.

This clone has a handful of counts. The chain joins TRBV19 to TRBJ1-5; D uncertain. The germline CDR1 and CDR2 sequences are LNHDA and SQIVND (reference sequence). The V and J ends lost 11 bases and 3 bases respectively, with 20 bases between them. The CDR3 runs to 15 residues. CDR3 loop: CAHVCLPVTNQPQHF. CDR3 in DNA: TGTGCCCACGTATGTTTGCCAGTAACCAATCAGCCCCAGCATTTT.

The V gene is TRBV28, the J gene TRBJ1-3, with TRBD1 matching over 8 bases. Germline CDR1 and CDR2: MDHEN and SYDVKM. With V trimmed by 7 bases and J by 0 bases, 8 bases remained unmatched. The CDR3 has 16 amino acids. The CDR3 region is CASTSSGGISGNTIYF. As DNA, the CDR3 is TGTGCCAGCACCTCTTCAGGGGGCATCTCTGGAAACACCATATATTTT.

V and J are TRBV5-4 and TRBJ2-7; 10 bases are shared with TRBD2. The CDR3 totals 14 residues. CDR1 is SGHNT, CDR2 YYREEE, per germline (reference sequence). V trimming: 2 bases; J trimming: 2 bases; junction bases outside the gene matches: 1. CDR3 nucleotide sequence: TGTGCCAGCAGCTTACTAGCGGGACCCTACGAGCAGTACTTC. Its translation is CASSLLAGPYEQYF.

The chain recombines TRBV11-1 with TRBJ2-7, with TRBD2 as a possible D gene (5 bases). V shed 4 bases and J shed 9 bases, with 19 bases lying between them. This CDR3 comprises 14 residues. Looked up from germline, CDR1 is SGHAT and CDR2 is FQDESV (reference sequence). CDR3 region: CASSSTGNTRGQYF. CDR3 in DNA: TGTGCCAGCAGCTCTACCGGGAACACGCGTGGGCAGTACTTC.

The chain carries TRBV6-5 and TRBJ1-3; TRBD1 might be the D (6 bases). V was pared by 6 bases and J by 4 bases, with 13 bases between. Germline-derived CDR1 and CDR2 are MNHEY and SVGAGI. CDR3 length: 14 amino acids. The CDR3 reads CASRAVDRGNTIYF. CDR3 sequence (DNA): TGTGCCAGCAGGGCAGTGGACAGAGGAAACACCATATATTTT.

This chain uses TRBV9 with TRBJ2-7; TRBD2 might be the D (6 bases). Germline V gene data show CDR1 as SGDLS and CDR2 as YYNGEE. The CDR3 loop spans 15 amino acids. V gave up 4 bases and J gave up 6 bases, with 20 bases separating them. The CDR3: CASSPEGRGLSEQYF. For the CDR3, the DNA is TGTGCCAGCAGCCCGGAGGGAAGGGGACTCTCCGAGCAGTACTTC.

This clone has more than one count but fewer than ten. The chain recombines TRBV7-6 with TRBJ2-5; weak D call: TRBD2 (6 bases). There are 14 residues in the CDR3. V shed 1 base and J shed 5 bases, with 11 bases lying between them. Germline V CDR1 and CDR2: SGHVS, FNYEAQ. This chain's CDR3 is CASSLEVRGETQYF. CDR3 nucleotides: TGTGCCAGCAGCTTAGAAGTTCGGGGGGAGACCCAGTACTTC.